This TCR beta chain was sequenced during a study of response to subunit inactivated influenza vaccine (dated by TCRdb to 2016 to 2019). For the wider study: Deep quantitative T cell receptor repertoire profiling was used in the study to track responses to a trivalent subunit inactivated influenza vaccine. General conclusions and limits of the study: The authors suggested that each seasonal influenza vaccination may recruit only a limited number of new T cells.

This clonotype has at least ten counts. Its recognized antigen is unknown. Qualities for individual bases were not recorded, and no much larger clone is one base off. Sequences LNHNV (CDR1) and YYDKDF (CDR2) are obtained from the germline V gene (reference sequence). Unmatched junction bases come to 5, with V trimmed by 0 bases and J by 5 bases. From cysteine to phenylalanine, the CDR3 is 15 amino acids long. Kept here is only the CDR3 DNA, which spans 45 bases and is read in frame from base 1. The library came from RT-PCR. Reads for this sample came from an Illumina HiSeq 2500. TCRdb redid the processing of the public reads, applying fastp at Q25 and MiXCR, and retained in-frame beta chains. Every entry covers one CDR3 protein and lists the most common genes and DNA from its rows. For this sample the table gives more than 450,000 distinct CDR3 sequences, of which approximately 7.6% were detected only once. The top ten hold 10% to 15% of the sample.

The receptor's source is a man between 50 and 75 years old who received an inactivated influenza vaccine. Donor details come from another sample of the same person, matched by shared clones. The source was PBMCs from blood, collected 23 to 25 months after vaccination. The V and J genes are TRBV15 and TRBJ1-2, with 8 bases in between that match TRBD1. The nucleotides are TGTGCCACCAGCAGAGAGGACAGGGAAGGATATGGCTACACCTTC. Protein translation: CATSREDREGYGYTF.